One T cell receptor beta chain is described in this entry. This entry is derived from a study of blood T cell repertoires in COVID-19. Study information: T cells, B-cell-depleted T cells, or PBMCs provided the cDNA or gDNA that served as material.

Per the original data handling: Amplifying reference gene primers gave estimates of nucleated cell counts. TCRdb's table, derived via immunoSEQ multiplex PCR, lists solely in-frame clones and lacks some. V, J and clone size were drawn from that table, and D and trimming were deduced from the DNA. The top ten clones hold 1.8% of a sample with 80,000 to 100,000 clones, 91% of them seen once. The CDR3 spans 13 residues. The germline CDR1 and CDR2 sequences are SGHTA and FQGNSA. Trimming left V 0 bases short and J 7 bases short, with 9 bases between. Material for sequencing was peripheral blood. This clonotype originated in a human donor with active COVID-19. The donor label of this sample is uncertain. The rearrangement joins TRBV7-2 to TRBJ1-2, with D perhaps matching TRBD1 (5 bases). The CDR3 region has the DNA TGTGCCAGCAGCTTAGCGGTGGGGGGTGGCTACACCTTC. Protein product: CASSLAVGGGYTF.